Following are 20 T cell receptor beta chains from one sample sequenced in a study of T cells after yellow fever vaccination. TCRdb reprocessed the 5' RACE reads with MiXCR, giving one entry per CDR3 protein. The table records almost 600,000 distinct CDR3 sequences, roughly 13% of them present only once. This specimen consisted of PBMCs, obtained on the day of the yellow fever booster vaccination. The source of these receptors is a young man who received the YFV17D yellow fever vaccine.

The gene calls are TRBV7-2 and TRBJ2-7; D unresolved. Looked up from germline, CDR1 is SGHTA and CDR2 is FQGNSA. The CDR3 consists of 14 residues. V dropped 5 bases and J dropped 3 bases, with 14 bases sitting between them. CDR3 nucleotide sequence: TGTGCCAGCAGCCAGTTTACGACCAACTACGAGCAGTACTTC. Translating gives CASSQFTTNYEQYF.

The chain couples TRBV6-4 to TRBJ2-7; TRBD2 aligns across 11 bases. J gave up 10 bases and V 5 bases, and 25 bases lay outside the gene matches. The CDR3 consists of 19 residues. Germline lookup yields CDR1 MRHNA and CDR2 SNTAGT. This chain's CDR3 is CASSRPGLAALRSLAEQYF. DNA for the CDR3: TGTGCCAGCAGTCGACCGGGACTAGCGGCCCTTCGATCCTTAGCGGAACAGTACTTC.

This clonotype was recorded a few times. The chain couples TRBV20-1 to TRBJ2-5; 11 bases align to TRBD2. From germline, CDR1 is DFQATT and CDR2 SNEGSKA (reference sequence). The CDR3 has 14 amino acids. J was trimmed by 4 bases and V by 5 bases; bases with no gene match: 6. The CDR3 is CSAPLAGGPETQYF. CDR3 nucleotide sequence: TGCAGTGCTCCCTTAGCGGGAGGGCCAGAGACCCAGTACTTC.

The CDR3 DNA follows: TGTGCCAGCAGTTTAGGCTCGGGGGCGCTCGCAGATACGCAGTATTTT. Translation gives CASSLGSGALADTQYF. The chain uses TRBV27 and TRBJ2-3; the D gene could be TRBD1 or TRBD2 (6 bases each). Germline-derived CDR1 and CDR2 are MNHEY and SMNVEV (reference sequence). V lost 2 bases and J 4 bases, leaving 16 bases between the germline ends. The CDR3 is 16 residues long.

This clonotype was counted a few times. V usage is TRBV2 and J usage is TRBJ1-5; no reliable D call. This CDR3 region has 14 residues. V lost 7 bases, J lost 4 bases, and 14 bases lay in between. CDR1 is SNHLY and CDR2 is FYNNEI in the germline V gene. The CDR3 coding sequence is TGTGCCAGCATTCTTGGTTCCGGGAATCAGCCCCAGCATTTT. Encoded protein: CASILGSGNQPQHF.

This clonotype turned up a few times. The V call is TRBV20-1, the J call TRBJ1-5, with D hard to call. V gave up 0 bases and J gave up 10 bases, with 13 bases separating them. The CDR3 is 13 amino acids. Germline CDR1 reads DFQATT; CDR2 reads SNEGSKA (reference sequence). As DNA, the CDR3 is TGCAGTGCTAGAGAAGAGAGTTTTGGACCCCAGCATTTT. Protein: CSAREESFGPQHF.

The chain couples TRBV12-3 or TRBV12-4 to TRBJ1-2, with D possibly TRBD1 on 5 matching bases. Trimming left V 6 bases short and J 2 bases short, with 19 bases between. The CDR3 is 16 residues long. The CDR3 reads CASRKAGTGLNYGYTF. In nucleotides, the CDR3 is TGTGCCAGCAGGAAAGCCGGGACCGGACTAAACTATGGCTACACCTTC.

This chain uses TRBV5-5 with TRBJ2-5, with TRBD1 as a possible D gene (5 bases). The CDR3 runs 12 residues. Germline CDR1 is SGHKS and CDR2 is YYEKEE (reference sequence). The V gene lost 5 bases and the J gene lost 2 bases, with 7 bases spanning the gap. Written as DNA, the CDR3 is TGTGCCAGCAGGCGACAGCAAGAGACCCAGTACTTC. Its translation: CASRRQQETQYF. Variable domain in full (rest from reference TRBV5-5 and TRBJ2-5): DAGVTQSPTHLIKTRGQQVTLRCSPISGHKSVSWYQQVLGQGPQFIFQYYEKEERGRGNFPDRFSARQFPNYSSELNVNALLLGDSALYLCASRRQQETQYFGPGTRLLVL.

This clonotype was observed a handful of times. CDR3 sequence (DNA): TGTGCCAGCAGCTTCTTGGGCGGCGGTCTAGTGGACACAGATACGCAGTATTTT. Its translation is CASSFLGGGLVDTDTQYF. The genes are TRBV11-1 and TRBJ2-3; D unresolved. The V gene's germline CDR1 is SGHAT and CDR2 FQDESV (reference sequence). The CDR3 runs 18 residues. Trimming removed 3 bases from V and 2 bases from J, with 21 bases in between.

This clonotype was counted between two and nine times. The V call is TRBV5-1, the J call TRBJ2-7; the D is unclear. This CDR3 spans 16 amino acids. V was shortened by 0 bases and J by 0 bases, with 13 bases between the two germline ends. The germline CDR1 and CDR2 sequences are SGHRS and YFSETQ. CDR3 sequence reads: CASSLVPDPSSYEQYF. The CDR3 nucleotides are TGCGCCAGCAGCTTGGTCCCCGACCCTAGCTCCTACGAGCAGTACTTC.

The CDR3 is CASSFRRGGETQYF. CDR3 nucleotide sequence: TGTGCCAGCAGTTTTCGCAGGGGTGGAGAGACCCAGTACTTC. The chain is built from TRBV12-3 or TRBV12-4 and TRBJ2-5, with D perhaps matching TRBD1 (6 bases). The CDR3 length is 14 residues. V was clipped by 3 bases and J by 4 bases, with 12 bases between them.

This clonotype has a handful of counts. CDR3 sequence reads: CATGHSGSHNEQFF. CDR3 DNA sequence: TGTGCCACTGGACATAGCGGGAGCCACAATGAGCAGTTCTTC. The chain recombines TRBV24-1 with TRBJ2-1, with 9 nucleotides matching TRBD2. The ends lost 10 bases at V and 5 bases at J; junction bases unmatched: 8. This CDR3 comprises 14 residues. Per the germline V gene, CDR1 is KGHDR and CDR2 is SFDVKD.

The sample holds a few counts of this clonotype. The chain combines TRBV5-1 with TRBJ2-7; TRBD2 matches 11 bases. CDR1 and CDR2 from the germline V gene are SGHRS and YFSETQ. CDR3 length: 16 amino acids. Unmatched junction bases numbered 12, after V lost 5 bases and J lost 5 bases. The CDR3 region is CASRRILAGGVNEQYF. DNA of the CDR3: TGCGCCAGCAGACGGATCCTAGCGGGAGGTGTCAACGAGCAGTACTTC. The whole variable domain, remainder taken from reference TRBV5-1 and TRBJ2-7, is KAGVTQTPRYLIKTRGQQVTLSCSPISGHRSVSWYQQTPGQGLQFLFEYFSETQRNKGNFPGRFSGRQFSNSRSEMNVSTLELGDSALYLCASRRILAGGVNEQYFGPGTRLTVT.

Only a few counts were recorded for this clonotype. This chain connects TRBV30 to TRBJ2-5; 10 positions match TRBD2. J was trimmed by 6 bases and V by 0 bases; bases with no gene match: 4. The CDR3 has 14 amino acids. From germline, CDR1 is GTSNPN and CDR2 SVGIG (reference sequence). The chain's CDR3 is CAWSVTSGTKTQYF. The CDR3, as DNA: TGTGCCTGGAGTGTAACTAGCGGGACCAAGACCCAGTACTTC.

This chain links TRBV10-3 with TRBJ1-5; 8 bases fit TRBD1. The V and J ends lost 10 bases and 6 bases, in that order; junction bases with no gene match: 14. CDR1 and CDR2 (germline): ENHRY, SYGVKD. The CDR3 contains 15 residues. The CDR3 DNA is TGTGCCACCGGGCTCGCGGCAGGGGGCCGTCAGCCCCAGCATTTT. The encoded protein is CATGLAAGGRQPQHF.

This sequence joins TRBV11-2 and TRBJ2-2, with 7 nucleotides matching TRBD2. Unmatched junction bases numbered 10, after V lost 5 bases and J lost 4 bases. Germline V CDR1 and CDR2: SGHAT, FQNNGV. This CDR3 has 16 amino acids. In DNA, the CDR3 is TGTGCCAGCAGCCTAATAAGCGGGATTGGCACCGGGGAGCTGTTTTTT. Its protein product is CASSLISGIGTGELFF.

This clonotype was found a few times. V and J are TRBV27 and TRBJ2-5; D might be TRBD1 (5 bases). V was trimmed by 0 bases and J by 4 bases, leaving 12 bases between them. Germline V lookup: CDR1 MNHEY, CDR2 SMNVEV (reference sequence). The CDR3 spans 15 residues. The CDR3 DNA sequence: TGTGCCAGCAGTTTATCCCCAGGGCGAGGAGAGACCCAGTACTTC. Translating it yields CASSLSPGRGETQYF.

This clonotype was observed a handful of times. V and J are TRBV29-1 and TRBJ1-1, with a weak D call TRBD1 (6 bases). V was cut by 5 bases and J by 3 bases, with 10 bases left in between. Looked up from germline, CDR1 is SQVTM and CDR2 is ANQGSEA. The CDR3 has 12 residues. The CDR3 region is CSVQQGDTEAFF. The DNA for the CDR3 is TGCAGCGTTCAACAGGGTGACACTGAAGCTTTCTTT.

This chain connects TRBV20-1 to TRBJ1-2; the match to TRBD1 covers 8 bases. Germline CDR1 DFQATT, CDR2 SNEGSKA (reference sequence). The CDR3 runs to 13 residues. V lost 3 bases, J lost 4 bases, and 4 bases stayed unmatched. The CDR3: CSAREDRAYGYTF. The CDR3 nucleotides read TGCAGTGCTAGGGAGGACAGGGCCTATGGCTACACCTTC.

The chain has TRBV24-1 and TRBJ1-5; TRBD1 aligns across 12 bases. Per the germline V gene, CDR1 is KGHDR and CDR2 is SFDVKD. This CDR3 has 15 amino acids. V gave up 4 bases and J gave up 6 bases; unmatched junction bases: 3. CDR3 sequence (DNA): TGTGCCACCAGTGACCGGGGACAGGGGGCTCAGCCCCAGCATTTT. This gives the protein CATSDRGQGAQPQHF.